A selection of T cell receptor beta chains follows, all from one sample in a study of technical replicates of blood from a few donors. The data were produced by immunoSEQ multiplex PCR, yet TCRdb's version contains in-frame clones alone and is incomplete. Of under 65,000 clones in the sample, around 95% are singletons; the top ten hold under 0.45%. Input material: T cells isolated from PBMCs. These receptors were taken from a human donor in good health. Both conserved end residues are part of each CDR3. Fields, in order: J gene, clone size, D gene, V gene, CDR3 DNA, CDR3 protein. A D gene is named only where the DNA matches it firmly. Clone size, where shown, is once, few, many, or a class for clones that have expanded.

TRBJ2-3 . . TRBV28 TGTGCCAGCAGAACGGTTAGCACAGATACGCAGTATTTT CASRTVSTDTQYF
TRBJ1-1 . . TRBV11-2 TGTGCCAGCAGCTTGGACAGCTCGAACACTGAAGCTTTCTTT CASSLDSSNTEAFF
TRBJ2-5 . . TRBV5-4 TGTGCCAGCAGCTTGCAGTTGCGCTCAGGGGAGACCCAGTACTTC CASSLQLRSGETQYF
TRBJ2-1 . . TRBV7-3 TGTGCCAGCAGCTTAATGCCAGGCTACAATGAGCAGTTCTTC CASSLMPGYNEQFF
TRBJ2-7 . . TRBV19 TGTGCCAGTAGTATGGGGGCTTCGAGGGAGCAGTACTTC CASSMGASREQYF
TRBJ2-1 . . TRBV19 TGTGCCAGTAGTCACCAGGGCTACGACCTTTGGAACAATGAGCAGTTCTTC CASSHQGYDLWNNEQFF
TRBJ2-2 . . TRBV10-3 TGTGCCATCAGCGGTGGCATCGGGAGAGGGGTCACCGGGGAGCTGTTTTTT CAISGGIGRGVTGELFF
TRBJ1-1 once . TRBV27 TGTGCCAGCAGTTTATGGGCAGGCCAAATGAACACTGAAGCTTTCTTT CASSLWAGQMNTEAFF
TRBJ1-1 . TRBD1 TRBV19 TGTGCCAGTAGCCCAGGGGGCAACCGGGGCCAAGCTTTCTTT CASSPGGNRGQAFF
TRBJ2-1 . . TRBV7-9 TGTGCCAGCAGCCGAATGCGGGACAGCCACAATGAGCAGTTCTTC CASSRMRDSHNEQFF
TRBJ2-5 . TRBD1 TRBV10-3 TGTGCCATCAGTGAGGCCGGGACAGGCTTCCAAGAGACCCAGTACTTC CAISEAGTGFQETQYF
TRBJ2-3 . . TRBV30 TGTGCCGGGAAAACAGGATTAAGCACAGATACGCAGTATTTT CAGKTGLSTDTQYF
TRBJ2-7 . . TRBV29-1 TGCAGCGTTGAAGGGAACAGCTTCTACGAGCAGTACTTC CSVEGNSFYEQYF
TRBJ2-7 . . TRBV5-4 TGTGCCAGCAGCCTACCTTCAGGGACTCACGAGCAGTACTTC CASSLPSGTHEQYF
TRBJ1-3 . TRBD1 TRBV5-4 TGTGCCAGCAGCTCCCTGGACAGGGGCTCTGGAAACACCATATATTTT CASSSLDRGSGNTIYF
TRBJ2-3 . . TRBV2 TGTGCCAGCAGTTTAACTCAGGGCGCAGATACGCAGTATTTT CASSLTQGADTQYF
TRBJ2-1 . . TRBV29-1 TGCAGCGTTCTCCCTCCGGGAGACCTCCTGTACAATGAGCAGTTCTTC CSVLPPGDLLYNEQFF
TRBJ2-3 . . TRBV27 TGTGCCAGCAGTCTCAGAGATACGCAGTATTTT CASSLRDTQYF
TRBJ1-5 . TRBD1 TRBV9 TGTGCCAGCAGCTCTGGACAGGGAAGAGAAAGCAATCAGCCCCAGCATTTT CASSSGQGRESNQPQHF
TRBJ2-7 . TRBD1 TRBV9 TGTGCCAGCAGCCCAAGGGGACAGGGAATGGGAAGCTCCTACGAGCAGTACTTC CASSPRGQGMGSSYEQYF
TRBJ1-5 . . TRBV6-5 TGTGCCAGCAGCTCAACGGGGAATCAGCCCCAGCATTTT CASSSTGNQPQHF
TRBJ2-2 once . TRBV10-3 TGTGCCATCAGTGAAGGGGCGAACACCGGGGAGCTGTTTTTT CAISEGANTGELFF
TRBJ1-1 . . TRBV27 TGTGCCAGCAGTTACGCAGGTTGGAACACTGAAGCTTTCTTT CASSYAGWNTEAFF
TRBJ2-7 . . TRBV6-1 TGTGCCAGCAGTGTCGAGAACAGCTACGAGCAGTACTTC CASSVENSYEQYF
TRBJ1-5 . . TRBV30 TGTGCCTGGACTAGGGGCGGGGATCAGCCCCAGCATTTT CAWTRGGDQPQHF
TRBJ2-1 once TRBD1 TRBV7-3 TGTGCCAGCAGCTCGGACAGGGAGGTTAATGAGCAGTTCTTC CASSSDREVNEQFF
TRBJ2-7 . . TRBV7-9 TGTGCCAGCACGGACAGTAGAAGCTACGAGCAGTACTTC CASTDSRSYEQYF
TRBJ1-2 . . TRBV6-5 TGTGCCAGCAGTTACGCCCGGGGCTATGGCTACACCTTC CASSYARGYGYTF
TRBJ2-1 . TRBD2 TRBV4-2 TGTGCCAGCAGCTCACTTCCGGGACTAGCGGGAGGGCCAGGAGACAATGAGCAGTTCTTC CASSSLPGLAGGPGDNEQFF
TRBJ2-5 . . TRBV11-3 TGTGCCAGCAACCTTGGCTTCCAAGAGACCCAGTACTTC CASNLGFQETQYF
TRBJ1-2 . . TRBV6-5 TGTGCCAGCAGTTACATGGGCCTCTATGGCTACACCTTC CASSYMGLYGYTF
TRBJ2-7 . TRBD1 TRBV9 TGTGCCAGCAGCGTAGCAGGAGGACAGGGTACGGACGAGCAGTACTTC CASSVAGGQGTDEQYF
TRBJ1-1 . TRBD1 TRBV5-5 TGTGCCAGCAGCTGGCGGGACAGGGAAACTGAAGCTTTCTTT CASSWRDRETEAFF
TRBJ2-7 few TRBD2 TRBV9 TGTGCCAGCAGCGGGGGACTAGCGAGCTCCTACGAGCAGTACTTC CASSGGLASSYEQYF
TRBJ2-1 . TRBD2 TRBV15 TGTGCCACCAGCAGAGAGACTAGCAGTGAATACAATGAGCAGTTCTTC CATSRETSSEYNEQFF
TRBJ1-1 . TRBD1 TRBV19 TGTGCCAGTAACAGGGGGCTTGCTGAAGCTTTCTTT CASNRGLAEAFF
TRBJ2-3 once . TRBV9 TGTGCCAGCAGCGTACTCTTATCGGATACGCAGTATTTT CASSVLLSDTQYF
TRBJ2-4 . TRBD1 TRBV5-4 TGTGCCAGCAGCTTGGCCGGGACAGGGGACTTCATTCAGTACTTC CASSLAGTGDFIQYF
TRBJ2-1 . . TRBV2 TGTGCCAGCAGGTCAATAGGAGACACCGTATGGACTCGAAGCTCCTACAATGAGCAGTTCTTC CASRSIGDTVWTRSSYNEQFF
TRBJ2-3 . TRBD2 TRBV28 TGTGCCCTTAGCGGGGCAACAGATACGCAGTATTTT CALSGATDTQYF
TRBJ1-1 . . TRBV2 TGTGCCATTTCGACTGTCTACACTGAAGCTTTCTTT CAISTVYTEAFF
TRBJ2-3 . . TRBV7-9 TGTGCCAGCAGCTTACCCCCTAGCACAGATACGCAGTATTTT CASSLPPSTDTQYF
TRBJ1-4 few . TRBV4-3 TGCGCCAGCAGCCAGTCACCGGGACTCGGTAATGAAAAACTGTTTTTT CASSQSPGLGNEKLFF
TRBJ1-4 . . TRBV25-1 TGTGCCAGCAGTGATATTACAGGACCCTTCGAAGAAAAACTGTTTTTT CASSDITGPFEEKLFF
TRBJ1-2 . . TRBV25-1 TGTGCCAGCAGTCGGCACACAGTTAACTATGGCTACACCTTC CASSRHTVNYGYTF
TRBJ2-7 . TRBD1 TRBV6-5 TGTGCCAGCAGTTATGCACAGGGGTTGGACGAGCAGTACTTC CASSYAQGLDEQYF